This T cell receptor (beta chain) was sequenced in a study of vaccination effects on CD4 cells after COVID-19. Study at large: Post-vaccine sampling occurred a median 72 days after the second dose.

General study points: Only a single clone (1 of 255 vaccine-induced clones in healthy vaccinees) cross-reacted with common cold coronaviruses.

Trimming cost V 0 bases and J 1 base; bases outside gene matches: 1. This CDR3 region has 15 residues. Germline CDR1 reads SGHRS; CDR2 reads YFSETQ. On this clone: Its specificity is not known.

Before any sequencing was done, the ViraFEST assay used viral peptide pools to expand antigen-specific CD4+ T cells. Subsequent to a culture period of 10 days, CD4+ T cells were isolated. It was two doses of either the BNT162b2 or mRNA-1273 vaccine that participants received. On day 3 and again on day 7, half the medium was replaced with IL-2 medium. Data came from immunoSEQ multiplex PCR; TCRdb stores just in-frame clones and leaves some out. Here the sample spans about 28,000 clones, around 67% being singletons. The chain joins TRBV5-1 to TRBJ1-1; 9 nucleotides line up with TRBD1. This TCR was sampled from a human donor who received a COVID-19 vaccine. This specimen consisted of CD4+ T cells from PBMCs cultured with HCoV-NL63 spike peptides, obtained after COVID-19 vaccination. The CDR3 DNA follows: TGCGCCAGCAGCTTGGAGGGACAGGGGAACACTGAAGCTTTCTTT. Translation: CASSLEGQGNTEAFF. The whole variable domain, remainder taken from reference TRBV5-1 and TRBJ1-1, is KAGVTQTPRYLIKTRGQQVTLSCSPISGHRSVSWYQQTPGQGLQFLFEYFSETQRNKGNFPGRFSGRQFSNSRSEMNVSTLELGDSALYLCASSLEGQGNTEAFFGQGTRLTVV.